This TCR beta chain derives from a study of blood T cell repertoires in COVID-19. About the study: Spain, Italy and the United States supplied samples that represented acute and convalescent COVID-19. T cells, B-cell-depleted T cells, or PBMCs supplied cDNA or gDNA.

Assay: immunoSEQ multiplex PCR; the TCRdb copy retains only in-frame clones and omits some. The sample records about 180,000 clones, 83% being singletons. This TCR came from a woman between 70 and 85 years old with COVID-19, enrolled during active disease. Sequencing used peripheral blood.

This CDR3 is CASSFQGNSPLHF. The CDR3 DNA reads as TGTGCCAGCAGTTTTCAGGGGAATTCACCCCTCCACTTT. The chain carries TRBV11-2 and TRBJ1-6; D is perhaps TRBD1 (6 bases). The CDR3 totals 13 residues. The V gene lost 6 bases and the J gene lost 7 bases, with 10 bases spanning the gap. Germline V gene sequence: CDR1 SGHAT, CDR2 FQNNGV.